A selection of T cell receptor beta chains follows, all from one sample in a study of blood T cell repertoires in COVID-19. TCRdb's copy holds only in-frame clones and misses some; the assay was immunoSEQ multiplex PCR. The table lists about 270,000 clones, about 89% of them singletons. The sequenced material came from PBMCs or T cells enriched from blood (not recorded which). The receptors originated from a woman aged 18-35 years who had recovered from COVID-19. Both conserved end residues are part of each CDR3. The D gene is left open where the match is weak. Where a row states a size, it is once, few, many or the class of an expanded clone; other rows omit it.

D gene	clone size	V gene	J gene	CDR3 DNA	CDR3 protein
TRBD2	NA	TRBV11-3	TRBJ2-5	TGTGCCAGCAGCTTTGGGGGGGGAGACGAGACCCAGTACTTC	CASSFGGGDETQYF
TRBD2	NA	TRBV14	TRBJ2-1	TGTGCCAGCAGCTACACTAGCGGGGGGAATGGTGAGCAGTTCTTC	CASSYTSGGNGEQFF
NA	NA	TRBV9	TRBJ2-5	TGTGCCAGCAGCCTTACCTCGACGGGTGGAGAGACCCAGTACTTC	CASSLTSTGGETQYF
NA	NA	TRBV27	TRBJ2-7	TGTGCCAGCAGTCCTAGCTCCTACGAGCAGTACTTC	CASSPSSYEQYF
TRBD2	NA	TRBV5-6	TRBJ2-7	TGTGCCAGCAGCCAAGGTACCGGGACTAGGCTATACGAGCAGTACTTC	CASSQGTGTRLYEQYF
NA	NA	TRBV19	TRBJ2-7	TGTGCCAGTAGTATCAGGCAGGGCGCCTACGAGCAGTACTTC	CASSIRQGAYEQYF
NA	NA	TRBV11-3	TRBJ2-2	TGTGCCAGCAGCGGGGAGGCACCCTCGGTATACACCGGGGAGCTGTTTTTT	CASSGEAPSVYTGELFF
NA	NA	TRBV3-1/TRBV3-2	TRBJ1-6	TGTGCCAGCGCGCGGGGGGGGCGGAATTCACCCCTCCACTTT	CASARGGRNSPLHF
TRBD2	once	TRBV5-1	TRBJ2-7	TGCGCCAGCAGCACCGATAGCGGGGGTGGCTACGAGCAGTACTTC	CASSTDSGGGYEQYF
NA	NA	TRBV9	TRBJ1-6	TGTGCCAGCAGCCCCAGGGGCTTCTCCTATAATTCACCCCTCCACTTT	CASSPRGFSYNSPLHF
TRBD1	NA	TRBV9	TRBJ2-2	TGTGCCAGCAGCGTAAAACCGGACAGGGTCATAAAGTCCACCGGGGAGCTGTTTTTT	CASSVKPDRVIKSTGELFF
NA	NA	TRBV5-6	TRBJ2-3	TGTGCCAGCAGCTTAGGCGGTAGCACAGATACGCAGTATTTT	CASSLGGSTDTQYF
TRBD1	few	TRBV3-1/TRBV3-2	TRBJ1-2	TGTGCCAGCACCCAGGGGACAGGGACAAACGGCTACACCTTC	CASTQGTGTNGYTF
NA	NA	TRBV19	TRBJ1-2	TGTGCCAGTCGTCAGACGGAGTATGGCTACACCTTC	CASRQTEYGYTF
TRBD1	NA	TRBV19	TRBJ1-5	TGTGCCAGTAGAACAGGACAGGGGCGAGATCAGCCCCAGCATTTT	CASRTGQGRDQPQHF
TRBD1	NA	TRBV6-2/TRBV6-3	TRBJ1-4	TGTGCCAGCAGTCCGGGACAGGGGGCCTGGTTGCGTGAAAAACTGTTTTTT	CASSPGQGAWLREKLFF
TRBD1	NA	TRBV6-1	TRBJ1-2	TGTGCCAGCAGTGACAGGGGGAACTATGGCTACACCTTC	CASSDRGNYGYTF
TRBD1	NA	TRBV6-5	TRBJ1-6	TGTGCCAGCAGTACCGACAGGGGAAATTCACCCCTCCACTTT	CASSTDRGNSPLHF
TRBD2	NA	TRBV28	TRBJ2-3	TGTGCCAGCAGTCTCGCACTAGCGGGAGGTGGCACAGATACGCAGTATTTT	CASSLALAGGGTDTQYF
TRBD1	few	TRBV24-1	TRBJ1-1	TGTGCCACCAGTGAGCGGTACAGGGGGCCGGAGGACACTGAAGCTTTCTTT	CATSERYRGPEDTEAFF
NA	NA	TRBV28	TRBJ2-6	TGTGCCAGCAGAACAGACACTCCTGGGGCCAACGTCCTGACTTTC	CASRTDTPGANVLTF
NA	NA	TRBV14	TRBJ1-1	TGTGCCAGCAGGCCCACTCTGGCAGGGATGATGAACACTGAAGCTTTCTTT	CASRPTLAGMMNTEAFF
NA	NA	TRBV7-6	TRBJ2-2	TGTGCCAGCAGCTTAGCCCCTTCGGGGAGTCTCACCGGGGAGCTGTTTTTT	CASSLAPSGSLTGELFF
TRBD1	NA	TRBV10-3	TRBJ1-2	TGTGCCATCAGTCTTTCCGGGACAGACTATGGCTACACCTTC	CAISLSGTDYGYTF
TRBD1	NA	TRBV18	TRBJ1-1	TGTGCCAGCTCACTGAGACAGGGGGACACTGAAGCTTTCTTT	CASSLRQGDTEAFF
NA	NA	TRBV25-1	TRBJ1-1	TGTGCCAGCAGTGATCCCGCAGGGGCCAACACTGAAGCTTTCTTT	CASSDPAGANTEAFF
NA	NA	TRBV7-2	TRBJ1-5	TGTGCCAGCAGCTTAGTTCCGGGAAGGAGCAATCAGCCCCAGCATTTT	CASSLVPGRSNQPQHF
NA	few	TRBV2	TRBJ1-6	TGTGCCAGCATTGGGGGGGACACCTATAATTCACCCCTCCACTTT	CASIGGDTYNSPLHF
TRBD2	NA	TRBV30	TRBJ2-3	TGTGCCTGGACCAGGGGACTAGCGGGAAGACGCGCAGATACGCAGTATTTT	CAWTRGLAGRRADTQYF
NA	NA	TRBV27	TRBJ2-1	TGTGCCAGCAGTTTGACTAACAACCACAATGAGCAGTTCTTC	CASSLTNNHNEQFF
TRBD1	NA	TRBV7-2	TRBJ1-4	TGTGCCAGCAGCTTACGCGGGACAGGGGGCAATGAAAAACTGTTTTTT	CASSLRGTGGNEKLFF
TRBD2	NA	TRBV27	TRBJ2-3	TGTGCCAGCAGTTTATCTGACGGGAGGCCCTCCACAGATACGCAGTATTTT	CASSLSDGRPSTDTQYF
TRBD2	NA	TRBV19	TRBJ2-7	TGTGCCAGTAGTATTCGGCGGGGGGACCACGAGCAGTACTTC	CASSIRRGDHEQYF
TRBD1	few	TRBV12-5	TRBJ2-7	TGTGCTAGTGGTTTGGTAAGGTTTAGGGGACAGGAGAGCTCCTACGAGCAGTACTTC	CASGLVRFRGQESSYEQYF
NA	NA	TRBV27	TRBJ2-3	TGTGCCAGCAGTTTAGGTTCTAGTCTGTGGGGCCAAGGAGGGGATACGCAGTATTTT	CASSLGSSLWGQGGDTQYF
NA	NA	TRBV29-1	TRBJ2-5	TGCAGCGTAGGGAGCGGAGGGACAGCAGGAATTCTCCAAGAGACCCAGTACTTC	CSVGSGGTAGILQETQYF
TRBD1	NA	TRBV7-2	TRBJ2-3	TGTGCCAGCAGCTTAGCGGGACAGGGTTGGACAGATACGCAGTATTTT	CASSLAGQGWTDTQYF
NA	NA	TRBV7-8	TRBJ1-1	TGTGCCAGCAGCTTGAGGGAAGGGAACACTGAAGCTTTCTTT	CASSLREGNTEAFF
TRBD2	NA	TRBV5-1	TRBJ2-5	TGCGCCAGCAGCCCCAGGACTAGCGGGGGGGTCAAAGAGACCCAGTACTTC	CASSPRTSGGVKETQYF
TRBD2	NA	TRBV4-1	TRBJ2-7	TGCGCCAGCAGCCAAGGGAGCGGGACCTACGAGCAGTACTTC	CASSQGSGTYEQYF
TRBD1	NA	TRBV25-1	TRBJ2-7	TGTGCCAGCAGTGAATCGGGACAGGTCTACGAGCAGTACTTC	CASSESGQVYEQYF
NA	NA	TRBV6-5	TRBJ2-7	TGTGCCAGCAGTTTCCAGCGCCCGAGCTCCTACGAGCAGTACTTC	CASSFQRPSSYEQYF
NA	NA	TRBV7-9	TRBJ1-3	TGTGCCAGCAGCTCCCCGAGCTCTGGAAACACCATATATTTT	CASSSPSSGNTIYF
NA	NA	TRBV6-5	TRBJ2-1	TGTGCCAGCAAGTTCGGGCGCCTGGGAGGCAATGAGCAGTTCTTC	CASKFGRLGGNEQFF